This passage covers 2 T cell receptor beta chains from one sample sequenced in a study of cytomegalovirus exposure and HLA in healthy donors. TCRdb's copy holds only in-frame clones and misses some; the assay was immunoSEQ multiplex PCR. The sample contains some 130,000 clones, approximately 89% of which appear only once. Sequencing was done on a sample of PBMCs. The receptors were gathered from a woman younger than 30 in good health and CMV-seronegative.

The chain joins TRBV6-5 to TRBJ1-6, with TRBD1 matching over 9 bases. The length of the CDR3 is 16 residues. Trimming cost V 3 bases and J 9 bases; bases outside gene matches: 9. Germline CDR1 and CDR2: MNHEY and SVGAGI. The CDR3 nucleotides are TGTGCCAGCAGTTATGGTTTGGGACAGGGATTTTCACCCCTCCACTTT. This sequence encodes CASSYGLGQGFSPLHF.

The rearrangement links TRBV5-4 to TRBJ2-1; 7 bases are a match to TRBD2. CDR1 is SGHNT and CDR2 is YYREEE in the germline V gene (reference sequence). The V segment lost 2 bases and the J segment 9 bases; nucleotides outside the gene matches: 14. The CDR3 runs 16 residues. CDR3 bases: TGTGCCAGCAGCTTCCTCACTCGCGGGGGTTTCGGTGAGCAGTTCTTC. Protein product: CASSFLTRGGFGEQFF.